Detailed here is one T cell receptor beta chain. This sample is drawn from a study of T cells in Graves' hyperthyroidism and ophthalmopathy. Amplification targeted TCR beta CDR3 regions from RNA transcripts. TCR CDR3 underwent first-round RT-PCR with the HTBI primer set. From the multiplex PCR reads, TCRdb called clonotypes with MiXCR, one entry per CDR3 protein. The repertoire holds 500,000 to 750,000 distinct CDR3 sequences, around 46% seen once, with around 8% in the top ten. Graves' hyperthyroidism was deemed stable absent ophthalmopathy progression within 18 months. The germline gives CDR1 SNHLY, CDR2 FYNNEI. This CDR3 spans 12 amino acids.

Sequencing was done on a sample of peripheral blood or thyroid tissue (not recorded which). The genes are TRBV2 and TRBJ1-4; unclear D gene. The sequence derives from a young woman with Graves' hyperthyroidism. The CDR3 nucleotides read TGTGCTAGAGATCCCGGGAGTGAAAAACTGTTTTTT. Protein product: CARDPGSEKLFF.